This T cell receptor (beta chain) was observed in a study of cytomegalovirus exposure and HLA in healthy donors. As for this clone: Its antigen remains unidentified.

Study-level findings and limits: CMV serostatus was the sole immune exposure information available. One later analysis reportedly identified an Asian-associated ancestry cluster that showed fewer N-insertions than the roughly 720-donor mean.

The CDR3 is 14 amino acids. V lost 6 bases to trimming and J lost 0 bases, with 11 bases between them. The germline gives CDR1 MNHEY, CDR2 SVGAGI. With 60 Vbeta and 13 Jbeta primers, the PCR was carried out. Profiled with immunoSEQ multiplex PCR; TCRdb holds only in-frame clones, not every one. The table lists 180,000 or so clones, 70% to 80% of them singletons. The origin of this receptor is a man between 18 and 35 years old in good health and CMV-seronegative. This chain links TRBV6-5 with TRBJ1-2; D perhaps matches TRBD1 (5 bases). The sequencing input was PBMCs. The CDR3 nucleotides are TGTGCCAGCAGCGCGACAGAATCTAACTATGGCTACACCTTC. Protein product: CASSATESNYGYTF.